Presented here are 2 T cell receptor beta chains from one specimen sequenced in a study of response to subunit inactivated influenza vaccine. One entry per CDR3 protein results from TCRdb running MiXCR on the RT-PCR reads. The sample lists roughly 710,000 distinct CDR3 sequences, 12% to 15% seen once, with roughly 7.2% in the top ten. Source: PBMCs from blood, taken 14 days before vaccination. The receptors come from a man aged 45-60 years who received an inactivated influenza vaccine.

This clonotype was found a few times. The gene calls are TRBV29-1 and TRBJ2-1; the D gene is possibly TRBD1 (5 bases). The CDR3 spans 12 residues. Deletions cut 7 bases from V and 7 bases from J, with 14 bases between. In germline, CDR1 is SQVTM, CDR2 ANQGSEA. CDR3 sequence (DNA): TGCAGCGCCGGTTTGGGGCTTAATGAGCAGTTCTTC. Protein sequence: CSAGLGLNEQFF.

Only a few counts were recorded for this clonotype. V gene TRBV2 combines with J gene TRBJ1-4; D gene unclear. From germline, CDR1 is SNHLY and CDR2 FYNNEI. The V end lost 2 bases, the J end lost 6 bases, and 13 bases lay between the germline ends. This CDR3 is 15 amino acids long. CDR3 nucleotide sequence: TGTGCCAGCAGTGAAAAAAGGAGCCTCTATGAAAAACTGTTTTTT. Its protein is CASSEKRSLYEKLFF.